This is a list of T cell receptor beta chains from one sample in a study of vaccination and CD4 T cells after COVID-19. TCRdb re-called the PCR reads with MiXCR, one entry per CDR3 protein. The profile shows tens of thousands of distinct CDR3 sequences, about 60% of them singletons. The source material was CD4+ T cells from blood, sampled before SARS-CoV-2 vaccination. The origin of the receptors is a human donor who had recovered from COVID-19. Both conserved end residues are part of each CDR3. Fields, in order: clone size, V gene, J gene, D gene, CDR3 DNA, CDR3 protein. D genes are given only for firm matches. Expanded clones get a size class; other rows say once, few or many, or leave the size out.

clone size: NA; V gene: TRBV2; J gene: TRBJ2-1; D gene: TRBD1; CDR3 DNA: TGTGCCAGCAGTGGGGACAGCAATGAGCAGTTCTTC; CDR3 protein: CASSGDSNEQFF
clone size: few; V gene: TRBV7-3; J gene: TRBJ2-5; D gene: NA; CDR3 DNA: TGTGCCAGCAGCCGTCAAAGCGGGTTAGGAGAGACCCAGTACTTC; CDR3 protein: CASSRQSGLGETQYF
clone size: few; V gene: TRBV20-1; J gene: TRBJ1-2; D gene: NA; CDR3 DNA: TGCAGTGCTAGTCCGTTCGGAGGCTACACCTTC; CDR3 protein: CSASPFGGYTF
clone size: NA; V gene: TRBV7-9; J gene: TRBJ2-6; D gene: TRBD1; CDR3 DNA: TGTGCCAGCAGCCCCAGCTCGGGGACAGGGATCTCATCTGGGGCCAACGTCCTGACTTTC; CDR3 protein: CASSPSSGTGISSGANVLTF
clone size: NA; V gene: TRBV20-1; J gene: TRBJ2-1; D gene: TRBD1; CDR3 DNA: TGCAGTGCTCTAGGGACAGGTTACAATGAGCAGTTCTTC; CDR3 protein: CSALGTGYNEQFF
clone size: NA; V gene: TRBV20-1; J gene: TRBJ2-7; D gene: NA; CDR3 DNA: TGCAGTGCTAGACGAGATATCAGCTCCTACGAGCAGTACTTC; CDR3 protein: CSARRDISSYEQYF
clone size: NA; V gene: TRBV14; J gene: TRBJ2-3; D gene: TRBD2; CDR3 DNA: TGTGCCAGCAGCCACCGGACTAGCGGGAGTCCAGATACGCAGTATTTT; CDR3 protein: CASSHRTSGSPDTQYF
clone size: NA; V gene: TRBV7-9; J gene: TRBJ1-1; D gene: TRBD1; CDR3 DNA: TGTGCCAGCAGACGGACAGGAGACACTGAAGCTTTCTTT; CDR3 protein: CASRRTGDTEAFF
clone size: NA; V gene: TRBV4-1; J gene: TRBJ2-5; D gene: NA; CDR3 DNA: TGCGCCAGCAGCCACCTTGGGAAAAGCCAAGAGACCCAGTACTTC; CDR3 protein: CASSHLGKSQETQYF
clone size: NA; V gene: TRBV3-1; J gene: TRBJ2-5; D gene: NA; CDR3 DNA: TGTGCCAGCAGCCAGACTGCGGAGACCCAGTACTTC; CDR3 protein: CASSQTAETQYF
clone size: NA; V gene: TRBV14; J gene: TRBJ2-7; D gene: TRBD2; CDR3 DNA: TGTGCCAGCAGCCCGGGACTAGCGGGACCGTACGAGCAGTACTTC; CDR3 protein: CASSPGLAGPYEQYF
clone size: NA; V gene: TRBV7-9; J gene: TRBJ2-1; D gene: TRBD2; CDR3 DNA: TGTGCCAGCAGCCCCCGGGGGGAGGTTGAGCAGTTCTTC; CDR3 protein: CASSPRGEVEQFF
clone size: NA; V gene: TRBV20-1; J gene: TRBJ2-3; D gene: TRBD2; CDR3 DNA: TGCAGTGCTAGGAACGGGAGGGCCTTGGATACGCAGTATTTT; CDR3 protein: CSARNGRALDTQYF
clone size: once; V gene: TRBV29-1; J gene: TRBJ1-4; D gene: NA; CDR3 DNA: TGCAGCGCGGAGGAGGATAATGAAAAACTGTTTTTT; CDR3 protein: CSAEEDNEKLFF
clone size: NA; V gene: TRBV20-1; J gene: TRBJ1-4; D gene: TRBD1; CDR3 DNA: TGCGGATGGACAGGGGATAACGAAAAACTGTTTTTT; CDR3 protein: CGWTGDNEKLFF
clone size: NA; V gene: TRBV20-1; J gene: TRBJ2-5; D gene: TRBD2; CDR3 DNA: TGCAGTGCTAGAGACCCCCGGGGGGGGACCCAAGAGACCCAGTACTTC; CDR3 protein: CSARDPRGGTQETQYF
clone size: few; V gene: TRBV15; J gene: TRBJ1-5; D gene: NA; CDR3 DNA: TGTGCCACCAGCAGAGCCTCAAATCAGCCCCAGCATTTT; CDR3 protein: CATSRASNQPQHF